The 18 T cell receptor beta chains presented below share a single source sample, sequenced in a study of T cell responses to AZD1222 COVID-19 vaccine. Clones were sequenced by immunoSEQ multiplex PCR, and TCRdb holds only the in-frame ones, with some missing. The sample lists some 30,000 clones, under 90% occurring once. Sequences were derived from peripheral blood, sampled 28 days after the second AZD1222 dose. The source of these receptors is an adult who received the AZD1222 COVID-19 vaccine.

A single count supports this clone. In nucleotides, the CDR3 is TGTGCCAGCAGTTCCTCCCAGACAGGGTGGGACACCATATATTTT. Its protein is CASSSSQTGWDTIYF. The V and J genes are TRBV2 and TRBJ1-3; 7 positions match TRBD1. The CDR3 contains 15 residues. V shed 5 bases, J shed 8 bases, and the junction held 12 bases outside the gene matches. CDR1 and CDR2 (germline): SNHLY, FYNNEI.

The V call is TRBV6-1, the J call TRBJ1-1, with a possible D match to TRBD1 (5 bases). V dropped 4 bases and J dropped 4 bases, with 25 bases sitting between them. From germline, CDR1 is MNHNS and CDR2 SASEGT. The CDR3 loop spans 18 amino acids. The CDR3, as DNA: TGTGCCAGCAGTGCCAATATGAGGGGCTTATATTGGGCCACTGAAGCTTTCTTT. This sequence encodes CASSANMRGLYWATEAFF.

The J gene is TRBJ2-5, the V gene TRBV18; D call uncertain. This CDR3 comprises 13 residues. From germline, CDR1 is KGHSH and CDR2 LQKENI. Trimming stripped 6 bases from V and 2 bases from J, with 10 bases between. Written as DNA, the CDR3 is TGTGCCAGCTCTCCGGGTAGTCAAGAGACCCAGTACTTC. Encoded protein: CASSPGSQETQYF.

The rearrangement uses TRBV6-5 and TRBJ1-4, with D unresolved. The V and J ends lost 0 bases and 8 bases respectively, with 16 bases between them. CDR3 length: 16 residues. In germline, CDR1 is MNHEY, CDR2 SVGAGI. This CDR3 is CASSYSRRRRGEKLFF. As DNA, the CDR3 is TGTGCCAGCAGTTACTCGCGCAGGAGGAGAGGAGAAAAACTGTTTTTT.

The chain recombines TRBV6-5 with TRBJ2-2, with D hard to call. Germline CDR1 is MNHEY and CDR2 is SVGAGI. There are 15 residues in the CDR3. Trimming cost V 0 bases and J 6 bases, with 11 bases left between them. This CDR3 reads CASSYSGAGAGELFF. CDR3 in DNA: TGTGCCAGCAGTTACTCGGGCGCCGGAGCCGGGGAGCTGTTTTTT.

In this sample, this clone turned up a few times. This sequence joins TRBV12-3 or TRBV12-4 and TRBJ1-2; D unclear. V was trimmed by 2 bases and J by 4 bases, leaving 5 bases between them. The CDR3 is 12 amino acids. DNA for the CDR3: TGTGCCAGCAGTTTAACTGTCTATGGCTACACCTTC. This codes for CASSLTVYGYTF.

The table lists this clone with a few counts. This chain links TRBV9 with TRBJ2-2, with 15 bases matching TRBD2. The junction had 4 bases not matched to a gene; V was cut back by 4 bases and J by 3 bases. The CDR3 contains 17 residues. Germline V gene sequence: CDR1 SGDLS, CDR2 YYNGEE. The CDR3 DNA reads TGTGCCAGCAGCTTCCGGACTAGCGGGAGGGACACCGGGGAGCTGTTTTTT. This translates into CASSFRTSGRDTGELFF.

The chain has TRBV2 and TRBJ2-1; 7 bases map to TRBD1. Germline V CDR1 and CDR2: SNHLY, FYNNEI. Trimming cost V 5 bases and J 7 bases; bases outside gene matches: 8. The CDR3 covers 14 residues. The CDR3: CASSRQGERNEQFF. In nucleotides, the CDR3 is TGTGCCAGCAGTCGCCAGGGGGAACGAAATGAGCAGTTCTTC.

The J gene is TRBJ2-7, the V gene TRBV7-9, with a tentative D call TRBD1 (6 bases). The CDR3 contains 14 residues. From germline, CDR1 is SEHNR and CDR2 FQNEAQ (reference sequence). Deletions cut 3 bases from V and 3 bases from J, with 12 bases between. As DNA, the CDR3 is TGTGCCAGCAGCTTTAGGGGGTCTGGCTACGAGCAGTACTTC. Translated: CASSFRGSGYEQYF.

This clone was seen only once. CDR3 amino acids: CASSLGAGGNQPQHF. The CDR3 DNA follows: TGTGCCAGCAGCTTAGGAGCAGGGGGGAATCAGCCCCAGCATTTT. This chain links TRBV7-9 with TRBJ1-5, with 7 bases lining up with TRBD1. Trimming at V came to 1 base and at J to 4 bases, leaving 4 bases not matched to a gene. The CDR3 covers 15 residues. Germline CDR1 reads SEHNR; CDR2 reads FQNEAQ (reference sequence).

The rearrangement uses TRBV10-2 and TRBJ2-1; no clear D. Trimming took 8 bases from V and 11 from J, leaving 13 bases between them. Germline V CDR1 and CDR2: WSHSY, SAAADI. This CDR3 is 11 amino acids long. The CDR3: CASEWTTKQFF. CDR3 DNA: TGCGCCAGCGAATGGACGACCAAGCAGTTCTTC.

This chain joins TRBV3-1 (or the pseudogene TRBV3-2) and TRBJ2-1, with D hard to call. V was pared by 2 bases and J by 9 bases, with 8 bases between. Germline loops: CDR1 LGHDT, CDR2 YNNKEL (reference sequence). The CDR3 consists of 12 residues. The chain's CDR3 is CASSQLGGEQFF. The CDR3 bases are TGTGCCAGCAGCCAATTAGGCGGTGAGCAGTTCTTC.

This clone was detected only a few times. The chain couples TRBV5-1 to TRBJ2-6, with D possibly being TRBD1 (6 bases). Germline CDR1 is SGHRS and CDR2 is YFSETQ. The length of the CDR3 is 16 residues. V dropped 4 bases and J dropped 0 bases, with 11 bases sitting between them. The CDR3 nucleotides read TGCGCCAGCAGCCCGGGGACACTCTCTGGGGCCAACGTCCTGACTTTC. The encoded protein is CASSPGTLSGANVLTF.

The V and J genes are TRBV10-3 and TRBJ1-5; 8 nucleotides agree with TRBD1. The V segment lost 3 bases and the J segment 6 bases; nucleotides outside the gene matches: 7. The germline gives CDR1 ENHRY, CDR2 SYGVKD. The CDR3 covers 15 residues. Written as DNA, the CDR3 is TGTGCCATCAGTGAAACTCAGGGGGCGGGTCAGCCCCAGCATTTT. This codes for CAISETQGAGQPQHF.

This clone appeared a few times. This rearrangement joins TRBV28 to TRBJ1-2, with 10 bases fitting TRBD1. Germline-derived CDR1 and CDR2 are MDHEN and SYDVKM. The V segment lost 3 bases and the J segment 4 bases; nucleotides outside the gene matches: 11. This CDR3 is built from 17 residues. CDR3 amino acids: CASSFFPPRTGGYGYTF. CDR3 DNA: TGTGCCAGCAGTTTTTTCCCTCCCAGGACAGGGGGCTATGGCTACACCTTC.

This rearrangement joins TRBV18 to TRBJ2-2; D is perhaps TRBD1 or TRBD2 (5 bases each). The length of the CDR3 is 13 residues. CDR1 is KGHSH and CDR2 is LQKENI in the germline V gene. CDR3 loop: CANRGEMTGELFF. The CDR3 nucleotides read TGTGCAAACCGAGGGGAAATGACCGGGGAGCTGTTTTTT.

The chain uses TRBV6-2 or TRBV6-3 and TRBJ2-7, with 9 nucleotides matching TRBD2. Germline assignment: CDR1 MNHEY and CDR2 SVGEGT. The CDR3 is made up of 16 amino acids. Losses at the gene ends were 2 bases for V and 5 bases for J; bases not matched to a gene: 10. The CDR3: CASSYPFGAGGNEQYF. For the CDR3, the DNA is TGTGCCAGCAGTTACCCATTTGGAGCGGGAGGAAACGAGCAGTACTTC.

This clone was found a few times. The chain recombines TRBV28 with TRBJ1-5, with 9 nucleotides matching TRBD1. CDR1 and CDR2 (germline): MDHEN, SYDVKM. V shed 8 bases and J 7 bases; nucleotides not matched to a gene: 21. The CDR3 consists of 18 residues. The chain's CDR3 is CASLGRGAGTGFSQPQHF. In DNA form, the CDR3 reads TGTGCCAGCCTGGGAAGGGGGGCCGGGACAGGGTTCTCCCAGCCCCAGCATTTT.